This T cell receptor (beta chain) was obtained from a study of blood T cell repertoires in COVID-19. Germline lookup yields CDR1 MNHEY and CDR2 SVGAGI. The CDR3 runs to 14 residues. V was shortened by 3 bases and J by 12 bases, with 17 bases between the two germline ends. In the source study's methods: Estimation of nucleated cell counts was performed using reference gene primer amplification. Method: immunoSEQ multiplex PCR; TCRdb's copy keeps in-frame clones and lacks some. Clone size and V and J calls were adopted from that table, with D and trimming inferred from the DNA. Found here are a few hundred thousand clones, roughly 85% of them singletons; the top ten hold roughly 3.7%.

This receptor was identified in a young woman with acute or convalescent COVID-19. The chain links TRBV6-5 to TRBJ1-4; D gene unclear. The sequenced material came from peripheral blood. The CDR3 DNA sequence: TGTGCCAGCAGTTATCGACCCAAAAACGCGGAACTGTTTTTT. Translating gives CASSYRPKNAELFF.